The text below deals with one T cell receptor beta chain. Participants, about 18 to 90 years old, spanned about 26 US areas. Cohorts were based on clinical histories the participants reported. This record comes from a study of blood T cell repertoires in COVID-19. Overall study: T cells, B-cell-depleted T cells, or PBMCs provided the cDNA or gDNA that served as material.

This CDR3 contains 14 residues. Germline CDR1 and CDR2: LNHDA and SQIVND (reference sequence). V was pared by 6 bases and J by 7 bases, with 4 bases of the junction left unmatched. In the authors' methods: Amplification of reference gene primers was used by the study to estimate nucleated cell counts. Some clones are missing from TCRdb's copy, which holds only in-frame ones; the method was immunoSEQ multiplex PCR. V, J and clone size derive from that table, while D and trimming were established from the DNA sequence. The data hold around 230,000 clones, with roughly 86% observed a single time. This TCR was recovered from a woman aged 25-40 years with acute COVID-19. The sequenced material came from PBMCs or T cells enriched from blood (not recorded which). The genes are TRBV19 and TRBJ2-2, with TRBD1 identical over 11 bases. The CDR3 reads CASRPGQGVGELFF. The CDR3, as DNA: TGTGCCAGTAGGCCGGGACAGGGGGTCGGGGAGCTGTTTTTT.